This T cell receptor (beta chain) was documented in a study of T cell repertoires in cytomegalovirus infection. From germline, CDR1 is LNHNV and CDR2 YYDKDF (reference sequence). This CDR3 is built from 15 residues. Trimming left V 4 bases short and J 0 bases short, with 10 bases between. TCRdb re-called the reads with MiXCR, one entry per CDR3 protein. The repertoire includes 150,000 to 200,000 distinct CDR3 sequences, approximately 15% of them detected once, and roughly 30% sits in the top ten. This receptor was obtained from a human donor in good health (CMV status not recorded). Some clones in this sample may be carry-over from other donors' samples. The sample consisted of PBMCs. V usage is TRBV15 and J usage is TRBJ1-5; D gene ambiguous. The CDR3 protein is CATSKDGYSNQPQHF. The DNA for the CDR3 is TGTGCCACCAGCAAGGACGGATATAGCAATCAGCCCCAGCATTTT.